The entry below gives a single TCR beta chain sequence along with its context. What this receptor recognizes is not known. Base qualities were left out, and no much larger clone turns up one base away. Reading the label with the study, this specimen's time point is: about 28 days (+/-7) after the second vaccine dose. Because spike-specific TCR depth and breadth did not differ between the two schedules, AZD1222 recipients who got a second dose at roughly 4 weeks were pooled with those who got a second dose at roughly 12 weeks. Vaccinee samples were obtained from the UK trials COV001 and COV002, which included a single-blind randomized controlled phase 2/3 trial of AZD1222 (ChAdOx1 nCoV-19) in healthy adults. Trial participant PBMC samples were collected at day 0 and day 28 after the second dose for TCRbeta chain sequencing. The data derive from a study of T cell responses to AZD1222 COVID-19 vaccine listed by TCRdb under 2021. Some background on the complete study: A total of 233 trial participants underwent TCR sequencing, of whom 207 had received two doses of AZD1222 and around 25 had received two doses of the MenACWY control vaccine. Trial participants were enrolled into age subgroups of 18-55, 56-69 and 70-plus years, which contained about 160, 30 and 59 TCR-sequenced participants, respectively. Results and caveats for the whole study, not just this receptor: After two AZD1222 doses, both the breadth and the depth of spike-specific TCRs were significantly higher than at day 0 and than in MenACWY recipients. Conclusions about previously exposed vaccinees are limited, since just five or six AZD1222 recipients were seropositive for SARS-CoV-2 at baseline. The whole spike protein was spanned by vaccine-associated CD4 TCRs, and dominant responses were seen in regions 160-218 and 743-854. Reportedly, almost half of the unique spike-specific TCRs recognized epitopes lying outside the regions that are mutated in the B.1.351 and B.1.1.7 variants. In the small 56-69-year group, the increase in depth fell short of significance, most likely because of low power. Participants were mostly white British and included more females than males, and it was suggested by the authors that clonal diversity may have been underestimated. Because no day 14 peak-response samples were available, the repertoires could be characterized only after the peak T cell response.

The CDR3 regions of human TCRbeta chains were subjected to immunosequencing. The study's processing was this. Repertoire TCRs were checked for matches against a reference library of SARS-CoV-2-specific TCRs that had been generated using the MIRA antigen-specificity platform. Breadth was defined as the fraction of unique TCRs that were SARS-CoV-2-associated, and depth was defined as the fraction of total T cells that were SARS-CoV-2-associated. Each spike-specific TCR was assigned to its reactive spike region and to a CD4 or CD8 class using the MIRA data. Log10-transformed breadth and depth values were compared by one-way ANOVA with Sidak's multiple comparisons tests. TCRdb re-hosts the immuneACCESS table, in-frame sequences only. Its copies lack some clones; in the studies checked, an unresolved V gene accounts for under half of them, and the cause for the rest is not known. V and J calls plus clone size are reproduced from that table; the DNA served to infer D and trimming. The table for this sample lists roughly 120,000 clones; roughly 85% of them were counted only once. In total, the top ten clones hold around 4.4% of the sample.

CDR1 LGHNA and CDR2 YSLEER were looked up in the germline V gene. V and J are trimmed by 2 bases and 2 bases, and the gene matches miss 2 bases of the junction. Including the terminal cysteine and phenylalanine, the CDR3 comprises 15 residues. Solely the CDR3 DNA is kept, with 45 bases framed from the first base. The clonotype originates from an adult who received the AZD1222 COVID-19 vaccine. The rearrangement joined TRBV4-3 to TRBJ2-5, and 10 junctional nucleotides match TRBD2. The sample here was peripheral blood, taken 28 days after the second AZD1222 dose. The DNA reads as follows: TGCGCCAGCAGCCAAACGACTAGCGGGCAAGAGACCCAGTACTTC. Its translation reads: CASSQTTSGQETQYF.